There are a few counts of the clone carrying this TCR beta chain. The CDR3 extends over 14 amino acids. Trimming shortened V by 6 bases and J by 1 base, and 12 bases separated the two germline ends. The record originates from a study of T-cell reconstitution after alpha-beta-depleted transplantation in children. TCRbeta library preparation incorporated unique molecular identifiers. TCRdb re-called the PCR reads with MiXCR, one entry per CDR3 protein. The data contain over 150,000 distinct CDR3 sequences, 6.5% to 7.5% of them seen just once; the ten biggest clones take up roughly 3%. This TCR derives from a human donor who donated a stem cell graft to a child with Wiskott-Aldrich syndrome. The sample in question was PBMCs from the stem cell graft donor, obtained from the stem cell graft. V usage is TRBV12-3 or TRBV12-4 and J usage is TRBJ1-1, with D perhaps matching TRBD1 (6 bases). The CDR3 DNA reads TGTGCCAGCAGAATACAGGGAAAGAACACTGAAGCTTTCTTT. Translating it yields CASRIQGKNTEAFF.